Below, 20 T cell receptor beta chains from the same sample are listed, as sequenced in a study of memory CD8 T cells in hepatitis C reinfection. This sample's time point: peak reinfection, 3 to 8 weeks after reinfection detection. The sorted cells went straight to TCR sequencing with no prior in vitro expansion. Assay used: immunoSEQ multiplex PCR; TCRdb lists only in-frame clones, some missing. This table holds some 40,000 clones, more than 75% found once. The sequenced sample consisted of naive CD8+ T cells sorted from blood. Receptors originate from a man between 18 and 29 years old with hepatitis C virus infection.

This chain joins TRBV13 and TRBJ2-1; 10 bases match TRBD1. This CDR3 is 15 amino acids long. Unmatched junction bases numbered 1, after V lost 4 bases and J lost 1 base. Per germline, CDR1 PRHDT and CDR2 FYEKMQ (reference sequence). CDR3 amino acids: CASSWGQGSYNEQFF. The DNA of the CDR3 is TGTGCCAGCAGCTGGGGACAGGGGTCCTACAATGAGCAGTTCTTC.

This clone appeared a few times. The sample contains more than one DNA sequence encoding this CDR3. The rearrangement uses TRBV7-9 and TRBJ2-3, with no clear D. With 5 bases removed from V and 6 bases from J, the gap between germline ends came to 9 bases. The CDR3 totals 12 residues. Looked up from germline, CDR1 is SEHNR and CDR2 is FQNEAQ (reference sequence). The DNA of the CDR3 is TGTGCCAGCAGCCTACTCACCGATACGCAGTATTTT. Its translation: CASSLLTDTQYF.

The chain couples TRBV5-8 to TRBJ2-3; 15 nucleotides line up with TRBD2. V lost 4 bases and J lost 5; bases outside the gene matches: 2. The CDR3 contains 15 residues. Germline V gene lookup returns CDR1 SGHTS and CDR2 YDEGEE. The DNA for the CDR3 is TGTGCCAGCAGCCCGGGACTAGCGGGAGGAGATACGCAGTATTTT. Translating gives CASSPGLAGGDTQYF.

The J gene is TRBJ2-3, the V gene TRBV19; TRBD2 agrees at 7 bases. Trimming at V came to 2 bases and at J to 0 bases, leaving 2 bases not matched to a gene. Germline V gene lookup returns CDR1 LNHDA and CDR2 SQIVND (reference sequence). This CDR3 region has 15 residues. CDR3 region: CASSILAASTDTQYF. Here the CDR3 DNA reads TGTGCCAGTAGTATACTAGCGGCTAGCACAGATACGCAGTATTTT. Variable domain in full (rest from reference TRBV19 and TRBJ2-3): DGGITQSPKYLFRKEGQNVTLSCEQNLNHDAMYWYRQDPGQGLRLIYYSQIVNDFQKGDIAEGYSVSREKKESFPLTVTSAQKNPTAFYLCASSILAASTDTQYFGPGTRLTVL.

This clone was observed a handful of times. The V and J genes are TRBV7-9 and TRBJ1-6; TRBD1 might be the D (6 bases). The CDR3 length is 14 residues. The V gene lost 5 bases and the J gene lost 9 bases, with 14 bases spanning the gap. Germline lookup yields CDR1 SEHNR and CDR2 FQNEAQ (reference sequence). CDR3 coding DNA: TGTGCCAGCAGCCCGCTGACAGGAGCTTCACCCCTCCACTTT. Translated, it gives CASSPLTGASPLHF. The variable domain in full, completed from reference TRBV7-9 and TRBJ1-6, reads DTGVSQNPRHKITKRGQNVTFRCDPISEHNRLYWYRQTLGQGPEFLTYFQNEAQLEKSRLLSDRFSAERPKGSFSTLEIQRTEQGDSAMYLCASSPLTGASPLHFGNGTRLTVT.

The rearrangement joins TRBV5-4 to TRBJ2-5; D is unclear. CDR1 and CDR2 (germline): SGHNT, YYREEE (reference sequence). The CDR3 runs to 12 residues. Trimming took 0 bases from V and 5 from J, leaving 5 bases between them. CDR3 nucleotides: TGTGCCAGCAGCTTGGTCGGGGAGACCCAGTACTTC. Its translation: CASSLVGETQYF.

The V gene is TRBV6-1, the J gene TRBJ2-1, with 8 bases that match TRBD1. The germline CDR1 and CDR2 sequences are MNHNS and SASEGT. The CDR3 sequence is 15 residues long. Losses at the gene ends were 3 bases for V and 9 bases for J; bases not matched to a gene: 10. The CDR3 DNA reads TGTGCCAGCAGTGAGTATACGACAGGGGTCAGTGAGCAGTTCTTC. Amino acid sequence: CASSEYTTGVSEQFF.

This clone has a single count. The chain employs TRBV11-2 and TRBJ2-2, with TRBD2 matching over 11 bases. The CDR3 spans 19 residues. Germline CDR1 reads SGHAT; CDR2 reads FQNNGV. Trimming removed 3 bases from V and 3 bases from J; junction bases left unmatched: 12. This chain's CDR3 is CASSLQGVAGGRHTGELFF. CDR3 bases: TGTGCCAGCAGCTTGCAGGGGGTAGCGGGGGGGCGGCACACCGGGGAGCTGTTTTTT.

This clone occurred a few times. CDR3 sequence (DNA): TGCGCCAGCAGCCAAGCTACGGGACTAGACGCACAAGAGACCCAGTACTTC. This codes for CASSQATGLDAQETQYF. V is TRBV4-1 and J is TRBJ2-5; 8 bases are a match to TRBD2. Germline lookup yields CDR1 MGHRA and CDR2 YSYEKL. CDR3 length: 17 amino acids. The ends lost 1 base at V and 2 bases at J; junction bases unmatched: 9.

The genes are TRBV30 and TRBJ1-1, with D perhaps TRBD1 (5 bases). The CDR3 extends over 14 amino acids. Trimming removed 2 bases from V and 2 bases from J, with 12 bases in between. Germline CDR1 and CDR2: GTSNPN and SVGIG (reference sequence). The CDR3 sequence is CAWSSLWTNTEAFF. The CDR3 DNA reads TGTGCCTGGAGTTCCTTATGGACAAACACTGAAGCTTTCTTT.

DNA of the CDR3: TGTGCCAGCAGCCCAACGACAGGAGACCCCTCTGGAAACACCATATATTTT. It yields the protein CASSPTTGDPSGNTIYF. The chain carries TRBV13 and TRBJ1-3; weak D call: TRBD1 (6 bases). This CDR3 region has 17 residues. The germline V gene has CDR1 PRHDT and CDR2 FYEKMQ (reference sequence). V lost 5 bases to trimming and J lost 0 bases, with 17 bases between them.

V is TRBV7-8 and J is TRBJ2-1; 14 bases map to TRBD2. Losses at the gene ends were 5 bases for V and 8 bases for J; bases not matched to a gene: 8. Looked up from germline, CDR1 is SGHVS and CDR2 is FQNEAQ. CDR3 length: 16 residues. In DNA, the CDR3 is TGTGCCAGCAGCACCTCGACTAGCGGGAGGGCCCATGAGCAGTTCTTC. Amino acid sequence: CASSTSTSGRAHEQFF.

The CDR3 DNA is TGTGCCAGTAAGAAGGCAGCGGGAGAAGAGCAGTACTTC. Amino acids: CASKKAAGEEQYF. The chain joins TRBV19 to TRBJ2-7; 8 positions match TRBD2. V shed 7 bases and J 7 bases; nucleotides not matched to a gene: 9. Germline assignment: CDR1 LNHDA and CDR2 SQIVND (reference sequence). The CDR3 spans 13 residues.

In its sample, this clone was seen a few times. The chain links TRBV6-5 to TRBJ2-7, with 8 bases that match TRBD1. CDR3 length: 15 residues. Germline CDR1 MNHEY, CDR2 SVGAGI. J was trimmed by 0 bases and V by 2 bases; bases with no gene match: 3. For the CDR3, the DNA is TGTGCCAGCAGTTACGGTACAGGGGGCTCCTACGAGCAGTACGTC. Its protein is CASSYGTGGSYEQYV.

This chain uses TRBV6-5 with TRBJ2-3; no firm D call. Per germline, CDR1 MNHEY and CDR2 SVGAGI. V was clipped by 4 bases and J by 0 bases, with 14 bases between them. This CDR3 is built from 16 residues. The CDR3 protein is CASSWNYEVSTDTQYF. CDR3 coding DNA: TGTGCCAGCAGTTGGAATTACGAGGTTAGCACAGATACGCAGTATTTT.

The rearrangement joins TRBV19 to TRBJ1-1; D possibly corresponds to TRBD1 (5 bases). Germline V lookup: CDR1 LNHDA, CDR2 SQIVND (reference sequence). This CDR3 region has 15 residues. The ends were cut back, 5 bases at V and 0 bases at J, with 13 bases in the middle. The CDR3 spells CASSPRDSMNTEAFF. Written as DNA, the CDR3 is TGTGCCAGTAGTCCCCGAGACAGCATGAACACTGAAGCTTTCTTT. The full variable domain, rest sourced from reference TRBV19 and TRBJ1-1, is DGGITQSPKYLFRKEGQNVTLSCEQNLNHDAMYWYRQDPGQGLRLIYYSQIVNDFQKGDIAEGYSVSREKKESFPLTVTSAQKNPTAFYLCASSPRDSMNTEAFFGQGTRLTVV.

This sequence joins TRBV5-4 and TRBJ1-2; D may be TRBD1 (5 bases). Germline CDR1 is SGHNT and CDR2 is YYREEE (reference sequence). CDR3 length equals 14 residues. V lost 5 bases, J lost 7 bases, and 18 bases lay in between. As DNA, the CDR3 is TGTGCCAGCAGTTTCAGCGGGGGGGAATCTGGCTACACCTTC. It yields the protein CASSFSGGESGYTF. The full variable domain, with the rest looked up from reference TRBV5-4 and TRBJ1-2, is ETGVTQSPTHLIKTRGQQVTLRCSSQSGHNTVSWYQQALGQGPQFIFQYYREEENGRGNFPPRFSGLQFPNYSSELNVNALELDDSALYLCASSFSGGESGYTFGSGTRLTVV.

V and J are TRBV19 and TRBJ1-5; 7 bases fit TRBD1. This CDR3 comprises 14 residues. Germline trimming cut 3 bases from V and 5 bases from J; bases unmatched to any gene: 4. Germline CDR1 and CDR2: LNHDA and SQIVND (reference sequence). The CDR3 protein is CASSIWQGDQPQHF. The DNA for the CDR3 is TGTGCCAGTAGTATCTGGCAGGGGGATCAGCCCCAGCATTTT.

The chain is built from TRBV5-5 and TRBJ2-7; D is undetermined. With 4 bases removed from V and 3 bases from J, the gap between germline ends came to 14 bases. The CDR3 loop spans 14 amino acids. Germline-derived CDR1 and CDR2 are SGHKS and YYEKEE (reference sequence). Written as DNA, the CDR3 is TGTGCCAGCAGCCCTGACATGTTGAGCTACGAGCAGTACTTC. Residues: CASSPDMLSYEQYF.

The CDR3 region has the DNA TGCGCCAGCAGTCACTCGACAGGGGGCAGCTACGAGCAGTACGTC. Its translation is CASSHSTGGSYEQYV. The V gene is TRBV23-1, the J gene TRBJ2-7; TRBD1 matches at 10 bases. Being an ORF, TRBV23-1 has a function that is uncertain. The CDR3 spans 15 residues. V was pared by 3 bases and J by 3 bases, with 5 bases of the junction left unmatched.